This T cell receptor beta chain was captured in a study of T cell responses to AZD1222 COVID-19 vaccine. Overall study results and limits: Spike-specific TCR breadth and depth were elevated following two AZD1222 doses.

CDR1 and CDR2 from the germline V gene are SGHAT and FQNNGV. With 2 bases removed from V and 6 bases from J, the gap between germline ends came to 8 bases. This CDR3 has 14 residues. As concerns this clone: Antigen specificity is unknown.

Some clones are missing from TCRdb's copy, which holds only in-frame ones; the method was immunoSEQ multiplex PCR. The table includes around 110,000 clones, around nine tenths detected once. The starting material was peripheral blood, obtained 28 days after the second AZD1222 dose. The receptor's source is an adult who received the AZD1222 COVID-19 vaccine. The V call is TRBV11-2, the J call TRBJ1-6; unclear D gene. The CDR3 region has the DNA TGTGCCAGCAGCTTATCTCACGCTAATTCACCCCTCCACTTT. It is translated as CASSLSHANSPLHF.